The 22 T cell receptor beta chains below come from one sample, sequenced in a study of blood T cell repertoires in COVID-19. Generated by immunoSEQ multiplex PCR, the TCRdb table keeps only in-frame clones and is missing some. The sample yields about 300,000 clones, more than 80% seen once. The sequencing input was PBMCs or T cells enriched from blood (not recorded which). The receptors here all came from a woman between 25 and 40 years old who had recovered from COVID-19.

The chain couples TRBV19 to TRBJ2-3; a weak D match, TRBD2 (6 bases). V lost 1 base and J lost 2, with 10 bases in between. CDR3 length equals 15 residues. Germline assignment: CDR1 LNHDA and CDR2 SQIVND (reference sequence). The DNA for the CDR3 is TGTGCCAGTAGTATAGGCGGAGGGTCCACAGATACGCAGTATTTT. Its translation: CASSIGGGSTDTQYF.

The table lists this clone with a few counts. The chain recombines TRBV29-1 with TRBJ1-1, with 8 bases matching TRBD1. The CDR3 has 13 amino acids. Unmatched junction bases numbered 5, after V lost 3 bases and J lost 5 bases. Germline CDR1 SQVTM, CDR2 ANQGSEA. Here the CDR3 DNA reads TGCAGCGTTGACCAGGGGGCCGGGACTGAAGCTTTCTTT. Translation: CSVDQGAGTEAFF.

The rearrangement joins TRBV29-1 to TRBJ2-5, with D possibly TRBD2 on 5 matching bases. Deletions cut 4 bases from V and 5 bases from J, with 17 bases between. Germline CDR1 SQVTM, CDR2 ANQGSEA. This CDR3 contains 14 residues. The chain's CDR3 is CSVAGVGERETQYF. CDR3 DNA: TGCAGCGTTGCGGGCGTTGGCGAGCGGGAGACCCAGTACTTC.

J is TRBJ1-5 and V is TRBV6-5; tentative D call: TRBD1 (5 bases). The CDR3 sequence is 15 residues long. Looked up from germline, CDR1 is MNHEY and CDR2 is SVGAGI. V lost 7 bases and J 1 base, leaving 14 bases between the germline ends. Here the CDR3 reads CASIAGGLSNQPQHF. The CDR3 DNA is TGTGCCAGCATAGCTGGGGGGTTAAGCAATCAGCCCCAGCATTTT.

The CDR3 loop reads CASSPGQVSYEQYF. CDR3 coding DNA: TGTGCCAGCAGTCCGGGACAGGTCTCCTACGAGCAGTACTTC. V is TRBV7-2 and J is TRBJ2-7; TRBD1 matches 8 bases. Germline lookup yields CDR1 SGHTA and CDR2 FQGNSA. Unmatched junction bases numbered 4, after V lost 6 bases and J lost 0 bases. The CDR3 is 14 amino acids.

This sequence joins TRBV7-9 and TRBJ1-6; 7 nucleotides align to TRBD1. The V segment lost 5 bases and the J segment 10 bases; nucleotides outside the gene matches: 8. From germline, CDR1 is SEHNR and CDR2 FQNEAQ (reference sequence). The CDR3 is 14 residues long. CDR3 residues: CASSLGQDGSPLHF. The DNA for the CDR3 is TGTGCCAGCAGCCTTGGACAGGACGGGTCACCCCTCCACTTT.

The chain carries TRBV19 and TRBJ2-3, with 9 bases identical to TRBD1. The V segment lost 4 bases and the J segment 6 bases; nucleotides outside the gene matches: 11. CDR3 length: 16 residues. Germline loops: CDR1 LNHDA, CDR2 SQIVND (reference sequence). The CDR3 bases are TGTGCCAGTAGTACCCCGGGACAGGGAAGTGGTGATACGCAGTATTTT. This encodes CASSTPGQGSGDTQYF.

The genes are TRBV5-1 and TRBJ2-1; tentative D call: TRBD2 (5 bases). This CDR3 region has 13 residues. V lost 4 bases and J lost 8, with 13 bases in between. Germline V CDR1 and CDR2: SGHRS, YFSETQ. The CDR3 protein is CASSVTLGDEQFF. The CDR3, as DNA: TGCGCCAGCAGCGTGACACTAGGTGATGAGCAGTTCTTC.

CDR3 protein: CASSSSGARSAFF. CDR3 nucleotides: TGTGCCAGCAGTTCGTCAGGGGCGAGGAGCGCTTTCTTT. The gene calls are TRBV27 and TRBJ1-1, with D perhaps matching TRBD1 (6 bases). With 4 bases removed from V and 11 bases from J, the gap between germline ends came to 17 bases. The CDR3 is 13 residues long. Germline-derived CDR1 and CDR2 are MNHEY and SMNVEV (reference sequence).

CDR3 sequence: CASSFGDLASYEQYF. The CDR3 bases are TGTGCCAGCAGCTTTGGGGATCTAGCGTCCTACGAGCAGTACTTC. The chain carries TRBV7-2 and TRBJ2-7, with TRBD2 as a possible D gene (6 bases). Germline CDR1 SGHTA, CDR2 FQGNSA. The CDR3 extends over 15 amino acids. Trimming left V 3 bases short and J 1 base short, with 13 bases between.

The chain employs TRBV4-3 and TRBJ2-1, with TRBD2 matching over 7 bases. Germline V gene data show CDR1 as LGHNA and CDR2 as YSLEER. This CDR3 is built from 17 residues. V was clipped by 0 bases and J by 3 bases; unmatched bases: 8. The CDR3 DNA reads TGCGCCAGCAGCCAAGATCTTTCTAGCGGAATCTACAATGAGCAGTTCTTC. It is translated as CASSQDLSSGIYNEQFF.

Of note for this clone: The junction differs from germline at one of its ends, possibly a read error. J is TRBJ2-3 and V is TRBV7-7, with 11 bases fitting TRBD1. Looked up from germline, CDR1 is SSHAT and CDR2 is FNYEAQ (reference sequence). The CDR3 is made up of 17 amino acids. The CDR3: CASSLSPGTGGTDTQYF. The CDR3 DNA sequence: TGTGCTAGCAGCTTAAGTCCTGGGACAGGGGGGACAGATACGCAGTATTTT.

The chain links TRBV5-1 to TRBJ2-6; possibly TRBD1 for D (5 bases). The CDR3 spans 17 residues. CDR1 is SGHRS and CDR2 is YFSETQ in the germline V gene. V was pared by 3 bases and J by 2 bases, with 15 bases between. CDR3 sequence: CASSSNTGIPGANVLTF. DNA of the CDR3: TGCGCCAGCAGCTCAAACACAGGTATTCCTGGGGCCAACGTCCTGACTTTC.

V is TRBV29-1 and J is TRBJ2-5, with D perhaps TRBD2 (5 bases). This CDR3 has 12 residues. The germline gives CDR1 SQVTM, CDR2 ANQGSEA. Between the trimmed V and J ends, which lost 6 bases and 1 base, there was a span of 9 bases. In nucleotides, the CDR3 is TGCAGCGTCCCGGGATTCCAAGAGACCCAGTACTTC. Protein product: CSVPGFQETQYF. Based on the CDR3 plus reference TRBV29-1 and TRBJ2-5, the full variable domain is SAVISQKPSRDICQRGTSLTIQCQVDSQVTMMFWYRQQPGQSLTLIATANQGSEATYESGFVIDKFPISRPNLTFSTLTVSNMSPEDSSIYLCSVPGFQETQYFGPGTRLLVL.

The chain combines TRBV11-2 with TRBJ2-3; tentative D call: TRBD2 (5 bases). There are 14 residues in the CDR3. Germline-derived CDR1 and CDR2 are SGHAT and FQNNGV. Deletions cut 8 bases from V and 2 bases from J, with 14 bases between. CDR3 sequence reads: CASLRAGYTDTQYF. The CDR3, as DNA: TGTGCCAGCCTGCGGGCCGGCTACACAGATACGCAGTATTTT. The full variable domain, its missing parts supplied by reference TRBV11-2 and TRBJ2-3, is EAGVAQSPRYKIIEKRQSVAFWCNPISGHATLYWYQQILGQGPKLLIQFQNNGVVDDSQLPKDRFSAERLKGVDSTLKIQPAKLEDSAVYLCASLRAGYTDTQYFGPGTRLTVL.

This chain uses TRBV7-9 with TRBJ2-2, with 9 nucleotides matching TRBD1. The V gene end was trimmed by 5 bases and the J gene end by 4 bases; junction bases not matched to a gene: 8. This CDR3 is 16 amino acids long. Germline-derived CDR1 and CDR2 are SEHNR and FQNEAQ (reference sequence). The CDR3 loop reads CASSNTGGAGTGELFF. CDR3 coding DNA: TGTGCCAGCAGCAATACAGGGGGCGCAGGCACCGGGGAGCTGTTTTTT.

CDR3 protein: CASSPSSSPYNEQFF. The CDR3 DNA reads as TGTGCCAGCAGCCCCAGCTCTAGCCCCTACAATGAGCAGTTCTTC. The rearrangement joins TRBV9 to TRBJ2-1; a possible D gene is TRBD2 (5 bases). The CDR3 covers 15 residues. Trimming took off 4 bases at V and 2 bases at J, with 13 bases between the two ends. From germline, CDR1 is SGDLS and CDR2 YYNGEE.

The gene calls are TRBV15 and TRBJ1-5; TRBD1 might be the D (5 bases). Germline lookup yields CDR1 LNHNV and CDR2 YYDKDF (reference sequence). V was trimmed by 1 base and J by 1 base, leaving 14 bases between them. This CDR3 has 17 amino acids. The CDR3 DNA reads as TGTGCCACCAGCAGAGGAATCGGCAGGGTCAGCAATCAGCCCCAGCATTTT. Translation gives CATSRGIGRVSNQPQHF.

The chain has TRBV7-2 and TRBJ2-7; the match to TRBD2 covers 10 bases. The CDR3 is made up of 16 amino acids. Germline V gene data show CDR1 as SGHTA and CDR2 as FQGNSA. V lost 6 bases to trimming and J lost 2 bases; unmatched junction nucleotides: 10. The CDR3 here is CASSQSQLAGTYEQYF. In DNA form, the CDR3 reads TGTGCCAGCAGTCAAAGCCAACTAGCGGGGACCTACGAGCAGTACTTC.

V and J are TRBV19 and TRBJ2-1; unclear D gene. The CDR3 totals 13 residues. In germline, CDR1 is LNHDA, CDR2 SQIVND (reference sequence). V lost 3 bases to trimming and J lost 5 bases, with 8 bases between them. In DNA, the CDR3 is TGTGCCAGTAGTATTGAGACTCACAATGAGCAGTTCTTC. Translation gives CASSIETHNEQFF.

The chain couples TRBV6-5 to TRBJ1-5; tentative D call: TRBD1 (6 bases). Germline CDR1 and CDR2: MNHEY and SVGAGI. This CDR3 spans 15 amino acids. Deletions cut 6 bases from V and 3 bases from J, with 15 bases between. This chain's CDR3 is CASSGDTWDNQPQHF. CDR3 sequence (DNA): TGTGCCAGCAGCGGGGACACTTGGGACAATCAGCCCCAGCATTTT.

The J gene is TRBJ2-3, the V gene TRBV3-1 (or the pseudogene TRBV3-2); 13 bases are a match to TRBD2. Germline CDR1 and CDR2: LGHDT and YNNKEL (reference sequence). V dropped 2 bases and J dropped 6; count of bases not matched to a gene: 5. This CDR3 region has 16 residues. The CDR3: CASSQLGLAGPDTQYF. The CDR3 nucleotides read TGTGCCAGCAGCCAACTGGGACTAGCGGGACCGGATACGCAGTATTTT.